What follows are 23 T cell receptor beta chains derived from one specimen sequenced in a study of cytomegalovirus exposure and HLA in healthy donors. The PCR contained 60 Vbeta and 13 Jbeta primers. Only in-frame clones appear in the TCRdb table, and some are missing; sequencing was by immunoSEQ multiplex PCR. The data hold fewer than 200,000 clones, with approximately 80% observed a single time. The material sequenced was PBMCs. All receptors derive from a woman aged 50 to 60 in good health and CMV-seronegative.

The table lists this clone with a count of one. This chain joins TRBV14 and TRBJ1-2; D perhaps matches TRBD1 (5 bases). Germline V gene lookup returns CDR1 SGHDN and CDR2 FVKESK. V was shortened by 2 bases and J by 2 bases, with 9 bases between the two germline ends. The CDR3 extends over 14 amino acids. The CDR3 loop reads CASSQQGINYGYTF. The DNA for the CDR3 is TGTGCCAGCAGCCAACAGGGAATCAACTATGGCTACACCTTC.

The chain links TRBV11-2 to TRBJ2-1; 7 bases line up with TRBD1. Germline trimming cut 5 bases from V and 3 bases from J; bases unmatched to any gene: 4. Germline V gene data show CDR1 as SGHAT and CDR2 as FQNNGV. This CDR3 comprises 14 residues. CDR3 in DNA: TGTGCCAGCAGCCCTGACAGGGACTACAATGAGCAGTTCTTC. Translating gives CASSPDRDYNEQFF.

The rearrangement joins TRBV15 to TRBJ1-4; D is ambiguous. The CDR3 sequence is 16 residues long. The V gene lost 0 bases and the J gene lost 8 bases, with 16 bases spanning the gap. Germline V gene data show CDR1 as LNHNV and CDR2 as YYDKDF (reference sequence). CDR3 region: CATSRDIRVPGEKLFF. The CDR3 nucleotides are TGTGCCACCAGCAGAGATATACGGGTCCCGGGGGAAAAACTGTTTTTT.

Regarding this clone: A read error may produce the germline difference seen at one junction end. Other DNA sequences in the sample encode the same CDR3. The rearrangement uses TRBV6-5 and TRBJ2-7; D not certain. Germline V CDR1 and CDR2: MNHEY, SVGAGI. This CDR3 has 13 amino acids. The CDR3 protein is CASSYSTLYEQYF. CDR3 coding DNA: TGTGCCAGCAGCTACTCGACTTTGTACGAGCAGTACTTC.

This chain uses TRBV6-8 with TRBJ2-3, with TRBD1 as a possible D gene (5 bases). The CDR3 loop spans 15 amino acids. Germline values: CDR1 MNHGY, CDR2 SAAAGT. The V and J ends lost 2 bases and 5 bases respectively, with 14 bases between them. CDR3: CASSYPDTKRDTQYF. CDR3 DNA sequence: TGTGCCAGCAGTTACCCGGACACTAAGAGAGATACGCAGTATTTT.

This sequence joins TRBV9 and TRBJ1-5, with a possible D match to TRBD1 (5 bases). This CDR3 has 14 residues. V was clipped by 3 bases and J by 5 bases, with 12 bases between them. Germline CDR1 SGDLS, CDR2 YYNGEE. The CDR3 protein is CASSATVGDQPQHF. In nucleotides, the CDR3 is TGTGCCAGCAGCGCGACAGTAGGGGATCAGCCCCAGCATTTT.

This chain connects TRBV7-6 to TRBJ2-1; 8 nucleotides agree with TRBD2. The germline V gene has CDR1 SGHVS and CDR2 FNYEAQ. J gave up 6 bases and V 2 bases, and 6 bases lay outside the gene matches. The CDR3 sequence is 15 residues long. CDR3 coding DNA: TGTGCCAGCAGCTTATGGACTAGCCAGTCCAATGAGCAGTTCTTC. Protein product: CASSLWTSQSNEQFF.

DNA for the CDR3: TGTGCCACCAGCACGGACATATTCTCGACGGGCAATCAGCCCCAGCATTTT. Amino acids: CATSTDIFSTGNQPQHF. The chain combines TRBV15 with TRBJ1-5; D is possibly TRBD1 (5 bases). Trimming took 4 bases from V and 2 from J, leaving 18 bases between them. CDR1 LNHNV and CDR2 YYDKDF come from the germline V gene (reference sequence). This CDR3 has 17 residues.

The chain joins TRBV5-4 to TRBJ2-5; TRBD2 agrees at 8 bases. The germline V gene encodes CDR1 SGHNT and CDR2 YYREEE (reference sequence). The CDR3 has 15 amino acids. J gave up 2 bases and V 3 bases, and 6 bases lay outside the gene matches. CDR3 residues: CASSSSSGSQETQYF. DNA for the CDR3: TGTGCCAGCAGCTCCTCGAGCGGGAGTCAAGAGACCCAGTACTTC.

This sequence joins TRBV19 and TRBJ2-3; D gene ambiguous. This CDR3 spans 13 amino acids. The germline CDR1 and CDR2 sequences are LNHDA and SQIVND (reference sequence). Trimming pared 4 bases from V and 0 bases from J, leaving 5 bases between. The CDR3 protein is CASSKTSTDTQYF. In DNA, the CDR3 is TGTGCCAGTAGTAAGACTAGCACAGATACGCAGTATTTT.

The chain combines TRBV18 with TRBJ2-1; TRBD2 matches 7 bases. This CDR3 has 15 residues. Losses at the gene ends were 6 bases for V and 4 bases for J; bases not matched to a gene: 9. The germline gives CDR1 KGHSH, CDR2 LQKENI. DNA of the CDR3: TGTGCCAGCTCCCCCGAGCGGGGTAGATACAATGAGCAGTTCTTC. Translated: CASSPERGRYNEQFF.

The chain recombines TRBV7-3 with TRBJ2-1, with TRBD2 identical over 8 bases. The CDR3 length is 16 residues. V shed 5 bases, J shed 3 bases, and the junction held 9 bases outside the gene matches. Germline lookup yields CDR1 SGHTA and CDR2 FQGTGA. This CDR3 reads CASSPAGTRGYNEQFF. CDR3 nucleotide sequence: TGTGCCAGCAGCCCCGCCGGGACTAGGGGCTACAATGAGCAGTTCTTC.

The genes are TRBV9 and TRBJ2-1; D remains unclear. CDR1 is SGDLS, CDR2 YYNGEE, per germline. The CDR3 length is 15 residues. V was shortened by 0 bases and J by 0 bases, with 7 bases between the two germline ends. CDR3 in amino acids: CASSVVTSSYNEQFF. CDR3 nucleotide sequence: TGTGCCAGCAGCGTAGTAACGAGCTCCTACAATGAGCAGTTCTTC.

The chain carries TRBV11-2 and TRBJ2-5; D is uncertain. Between the trimmed V and J ends, which lost 1 base and 3 bases, there was a span of 6 bases. CDR1 and CDR2 from the germline V gene are SGHAT and FQNNGV. The CDR3 length is 13 residues. CDR3 nucleotides: TGTGCCAGCAGCTTAGGGCAGGAAGAGACCCAGTACTTC. Its translation: CASSLGQEETQYF.

The V and J genes are TRBV5-1 and TRBJ2-1; 8 bases align to TRBD2. CDR3 length: 14 amino acids. The V gene end was trimmed by 2 bases and the J gene end by 8 bases; junction bases not matched to a gene: 6. The V gene's germline CDR1 is SGHRS and CDR2 YFSETQ. The CDR3 DNA is TGCGCCAGCAGCTTTGGGGCGGGAGGTGATGAGCAGTTCTTC. It yields the protein CASSFGAGGDEQFF. Using reference TRBV5-1 and TRBJ2-1 for the parts outside the CDR3, the full variable domain is KAGVTQTPRYLIKTRGQQVTLSCSPISGHRSVSWYQQTPGQGLQFLFEYFSETQRNKGNFPGRFSGRQFSNSRSEMNVSTLELGDSALYLCASSFGAGGDEQFFGPGTRLTVL.

V gene TRBV6-5 combines with J gene TRBJ2-5, with D possibly TRBD1 on 6 matching bases. CDR3 length equals 13 residues. Per the germline V gene, CDR1 is MNHEY and CDR2 is SVGAGI. V gave up 3 bases and J gave up 7 bases, with 12 bases separating them. The DNA of the CDR3 is TGTGCCAGCAGTTATGGGGGCGAGGTGACCCAGTACTTC. This sequence encodes CASSYGGEVTQYF.

J is TRBJ2-3 and V is TRBV19; TRBD2 matches 11 bases. CDR3 length equals 16 residues. The germline V gene has CDR1 LNHDA and CDR2 SQIVND (reference sequence). V shed 3 bases and J 1 base; nucleotides not matched to a gene: 3. CDR3 amino acids: CASSMPLAGGTDTQYF. CDR3 DNA: TGTGCCAGTAGTATGCCACTAGCGGGAGGCACAGATACGCAGTATTTT.

The J gene is TRBJ2-7, the V gene TRBV7-2; tentatively, D is TRBD1 (6 bases). Germline V gene lookup returns CDR1 SGHTA and CDR2 FQGNSA. With 3 bases removed from V and 3 bases from J, the gap between germline ends came to 9 bases. The CDR3 spans 13 residues. The CDR3 reads CASSFSTGYEQYF. CDR3 coding DNA: TGTGCCAGCAGCTTCTCGACAGGCTACGAGCAGTACTTC.

In DNA, the CDR3 is TGTGCCAGCAGTGACAGCGGGAATACTCCTGAGCAGTTCTTC. It encodes CASSDSGNTPEQFF. J is TRBJ2-1 and V is TRBV6-4; TRBD2 aligns across 7 bases. Trimming cost V 2 bases and J 9 bases; bases outside gene matches: 7. This CDR3 spans 14 amino acids. The germline gives CDR1 MRHNA, CDR2 SNTAGT.

The rearrangement uses TRBV2 and TRBJ2-7, with 11 bases lining up with TRBD1. The V and J ends lost 6 bases and 5 bases, in that order; junction bases with no gene match: 9. Germline loops: CDR1 SNHLY, CDR2 FYNNEI. The CDR3 runs 15 residues. In nucleotides, the CDR3 is TGTGCCAGCAGCCAAAGGACAGGGGGCGTGGACGAGCAGTACTTC. Its translation: CASSQRTGGVDEQYF.

The chain combines TRBV28 with TRBJ2-3, with 10 positions matching TRBD1. This CDR3 comprises 15 residues. CDR1 and CDR2 from the germline V gene are MDHEN and SYDVKM. Losses at the gene ends were 5 bases for V and 4 bases for J; bases not matched to a gene: 6. CDR3 in amino acids: CASSPGQGYADTQYF. For the CDR3, the DNA is TGTGCCAGCAGTCCGGGACAGGGGTATGCAGATACGCAGTATTTT.

The rearrangement uses TRBV23-1 and TRBJ1-4; unclear D gene. TRBV23-1 qualifies as an ORF whose function is uncertain. The CDR3 totals 13 residues. Trimming shortened V by 4 bases and J by 8 bases, and 11 bases separated the two germline ends. CDR3 in amino acids: CASSPQRGEKLFF. The CDR3 nucleotides are TGCGCCAGCAGTCCGCAGCGCGGGGAAAAACTGTTTTTT.

The V and J genes are TRBV5-4 and TRBJ2-1, with 8 bases identical to TRBD2. Germline V gene lookup returns CDR1 SGHNT and CDR2 YYREEE (reference sequence). The CDR3 covers 15 residues. J was trimmed by 2 bases and V by 0 bases; bases with no gene match: 1. The CDR3 loop reads CASSLGGLAYNEQFF. The CDR3 bases are TGTGCCAGCAGCTTGGGGGGACTAGCCTACAATGAGCAGTTCTTC.